A selection of T cell receptor beta chains follows, all from one sample in a study of blood T cells in healthy people across ages. TCRdb redid the calling of the 5' RACE reads with MiXCR, one entry per CDR3 protein. This table has hundreds of thousands of distinct CDR3 sequences, roughly 32% appearing once. The material sequenced was blood. The receptors originated from a woman of 80 years or more in good health. Both conserved end residues are part of each CDR3.

16,TRBV20-1,CSARDPGKALNTEAFF
14,TRBV7-2,CASPRDRGSYERYF
15,TRBV14,CASRSTGNPSYEQYF
14,TRBV4-3,CASSSYLSTDTQYF
14,TRBV5-1,CASSLGEGSYGQYF
15,TRBV7-2,CASSSSGRNHNEQFF
15,TRBV9,CASSVGQGGEQPQHF
14,TRBV9,CASSLRGGTYEQYF
14,TRBV7-2,CASSSKVLRETQYF
15,TRBV20-1,CSAKGTSGGAGTQYF
16,TRBV30,CAWSRVSGYIDNEQFF
14,TRBV30,CAWLTETSGNTIYF
14,TRBV6-1,CASSEVVGQETQYF
14,TRBV20-1,CSAPGGPRRREQFF
15,TRBV20-1,CSAGGAGGQYNEQFF
16,TRBV6-4,CASSEKAGVGTDTQYF
15,TRBV18,CASSPQGNSNQPQHF
13,TRBV28,CASSDIPVNIQYF
12,TRBV2,CASSEDSFAQYF
13,TRBV30,CAWSLQGPSPLHF
11,TRBV6-5,CASSYGGSYTF
17,TRBV3-1,CASSPLSLAGGPDTQYF
15,TRBV7-2,CASSLAGLAGYEQFF
15,TRBV20-1,CSQTRFSSYNSPLHF